This paragraph reports one TCR beta chain. This clone was observed a handful of times. What antigen it recognizes has not been identified. No base-level quality is on record; no much larger clone is a single base apart. The data are from a study of T cell clones after liver transplantation (dated by TCRdb to about 2019). The study in broad terms: The samples were obtained from ITN030ST, a randomized trial that attempted immunosuppression withdrawal within 2 years after liver transplantation. After a pre-transplant mixed lymphocyte reaction, TCRbeta sequencing was used to pinpoint donor-reactive T cell clones, which were subsequently tracked in post-transplant blood. Third party-reactive TCRbeta sequences from pre-transplant MLRs were also identified as an antigen-independent comparator for donor-reactive sequences. Three of the eight recipients were HCV-positive; the others were transplanted for non-autoimmune, non-viral indications. Subjects received no induction therapy and standard immunosuppression until randomization at 12-24 months post-transplant. To count as tolerant, a recipient had to stay completely off immunosuppression for at least one year without liver enzymes climbing beyond twice the upper limit of normal. Blood samples were taken pre-transplant, pre-randomization before withdrawal, and post-randomization after full withdrawal or failed withdrawal. A cohort of 8 liver transplant recipients was studied, of whom 3 were classified as tolerant and 5 as non-tolerant. The paper as a whole reports these results and caveats: The conclusions were considered preliminary, being limited by small, heterogeneous patient numbers and non-standardized post-transplant time points. Low numbers of available donor cells limited the measurable donor-reactive repertoire in a couple of subjects. When repertoire turnover was accounted for, significantly reduced detection of donor-reactive sequences was found in 7 of 8 subjects for CD4 and in 8 of 8 subjects for CD8. Donor-reactive sequences decreased more than third party-reactive sequences, which suggests partial antigen-specific deletion that was not related to withdrawal success. In 5 of 8 subjects, circulating donor-reactive CD4 TCRbeta sequences decreased significantly after transplant, regardless of tolerance or HCV status. Because no allograft tissue specimens were available, donor-reactive T cells may have migrated into the graft instead of being deleted.

Using immunoSEQ, frozen genomic DNA was subjected to high-throughput TCRbeta CDR3 sequencing, a process that included PCR amplification, mapping, bias correction and internal controls. Processing in the source paper ran as follows. Productive rearrangements were kept, and unique TCRbeta sequences were defined by CDR3 nucleotide sequence plus V and J gene. A sequence counted as donor-reactive only if the sequence showed at least 5-fold expansion in CFSE-low cells compared with unstimulated pre-transplant cells and had a frequency of at least 0.01%. Minimum frequency thresholds were set for each subject based on the unstimulated sample with the lowest template count, ensuring at least 90% detection power. Jensen-Shannon divergence between the top 1000 TCRbeta sequences post-transplant and pre-transplant was used to measure repertoire turnover. Changes in detection of donor-reactive sequences were assessed with two-sided Fisher's exact tests. Held by TCRdb, this immuneACCESS table contains in-frame sequences only and omits some clones. Under half of the omission traces to an unresolved V gene where checked; the cause of the rest is unknown. That table supplies the V and J calls and clone size; D and trimming were determined from the DNA. For this sample the table gives 70,000 to 85,000 clones, of which 80% were detected only once. The leading ten clones occupy 0.6% of the sample.

Taken with the paper, the label for time point translates to: pre-transplant. Thawed unstimulated PBMCs were stained for CD3, CD4 and CD8 and FACS-sorted into CD3+CD4+ and CD3+CD8+ populations. Randomization to immunosuppression withdrawal applied to every one of the 8 studied subjects. The Qiagen DNeasy Blood and Tissue Kit was used to isolate genomic DNA. The TCR comes from a human donor who received a liver transplant. Sample: CD4+ T cells from blood, taken before liver transplant.

The CDR3 protein sequence reads: CSVASTSGITGELFF. In nucleotides, the sequence is TGCAGCGTCGCCTCGACTAGCGGGATAACCGGGGAGCTGTTTTTT. The sequence is built from TRBV29-1 and TRBJ2-2, and 11 junction bases match TRBD2. CDR1 SQVTM and CDR2 ANQGSEA were looked up in the germline V gene. Ends trimmed: V by 6 bases, J by 5 bases; bases unmatched to a gene: 8. From the cysteine up to the phenylalanine, the CDR3 has a length of 15 residues. Solely the CDR3 DNA is kept, with 45 bases framed from the first base.